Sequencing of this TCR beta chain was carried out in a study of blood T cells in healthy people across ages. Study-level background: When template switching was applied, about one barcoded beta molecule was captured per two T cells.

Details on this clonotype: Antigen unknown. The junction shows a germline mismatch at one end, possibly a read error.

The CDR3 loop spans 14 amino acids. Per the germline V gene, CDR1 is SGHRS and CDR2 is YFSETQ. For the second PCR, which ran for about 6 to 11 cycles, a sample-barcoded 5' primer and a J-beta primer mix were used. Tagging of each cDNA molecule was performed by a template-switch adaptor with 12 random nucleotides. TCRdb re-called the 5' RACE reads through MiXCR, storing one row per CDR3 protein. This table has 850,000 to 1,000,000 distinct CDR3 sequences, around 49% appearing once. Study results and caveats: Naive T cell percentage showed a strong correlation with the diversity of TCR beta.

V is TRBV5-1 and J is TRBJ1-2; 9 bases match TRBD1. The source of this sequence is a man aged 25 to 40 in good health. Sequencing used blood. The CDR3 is CASSSGQGNYDYTF. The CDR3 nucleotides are TGCGCCAGCAGCTCCGGACAGGGGAACTATGACTACACCTTC. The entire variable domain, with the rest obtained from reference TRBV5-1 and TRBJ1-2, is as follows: KAGVTQTPRYLIKTRGQQVTLSCSPISGHRSVSWYQQTPGQGLQFLFEYFSETQRNKGNFPGRFSGRQFSNSRSEMNVSTLELGDSALYLCASSSGQGNYDYTFGSGTRLTVV.